The entry below describes one T cell receptor (beta chain). Russia was home to the donors, healthy Caucasian individuals aged roughly 6 to 95. These data are taken from a study of blood T cells in healthy people across ages. Through a sample-barcoded 5' primer and a J-beta primer mix, a second PCR was run for about 6 to 12 cycles. Every single cDNA molecule received a tag from a template-switch adaptor with 12 random nucleotides. TCRdb passed the 5' RACE reads through MiXCR, listing each CDR3 protein once. The sample has over 600,000 distinct CDR3 sequences; about 56% are singletons. The CDR3 extends over 20 amino acids. V lost 2 bases and J lost 0, with 25 bases in between. Germline values: CDR1 MNHEY, CDR2 SVGAGI.

The sequence was collected from a man between 35 and 55 years old in good health. What was sequenced was blood. J is TRBJ1-2 and V is TRBV6-5, with a possible D match to TRBD1 (5 bases). This CDR3 is CASSYGQGPGQSLSNYGYTF. The CDR3 coding sequence is TGTGCCAGCAGTTACGGGCAGGGTCCCGGTCAGTCCCTATCTAACTATGGCTACACCTTC.